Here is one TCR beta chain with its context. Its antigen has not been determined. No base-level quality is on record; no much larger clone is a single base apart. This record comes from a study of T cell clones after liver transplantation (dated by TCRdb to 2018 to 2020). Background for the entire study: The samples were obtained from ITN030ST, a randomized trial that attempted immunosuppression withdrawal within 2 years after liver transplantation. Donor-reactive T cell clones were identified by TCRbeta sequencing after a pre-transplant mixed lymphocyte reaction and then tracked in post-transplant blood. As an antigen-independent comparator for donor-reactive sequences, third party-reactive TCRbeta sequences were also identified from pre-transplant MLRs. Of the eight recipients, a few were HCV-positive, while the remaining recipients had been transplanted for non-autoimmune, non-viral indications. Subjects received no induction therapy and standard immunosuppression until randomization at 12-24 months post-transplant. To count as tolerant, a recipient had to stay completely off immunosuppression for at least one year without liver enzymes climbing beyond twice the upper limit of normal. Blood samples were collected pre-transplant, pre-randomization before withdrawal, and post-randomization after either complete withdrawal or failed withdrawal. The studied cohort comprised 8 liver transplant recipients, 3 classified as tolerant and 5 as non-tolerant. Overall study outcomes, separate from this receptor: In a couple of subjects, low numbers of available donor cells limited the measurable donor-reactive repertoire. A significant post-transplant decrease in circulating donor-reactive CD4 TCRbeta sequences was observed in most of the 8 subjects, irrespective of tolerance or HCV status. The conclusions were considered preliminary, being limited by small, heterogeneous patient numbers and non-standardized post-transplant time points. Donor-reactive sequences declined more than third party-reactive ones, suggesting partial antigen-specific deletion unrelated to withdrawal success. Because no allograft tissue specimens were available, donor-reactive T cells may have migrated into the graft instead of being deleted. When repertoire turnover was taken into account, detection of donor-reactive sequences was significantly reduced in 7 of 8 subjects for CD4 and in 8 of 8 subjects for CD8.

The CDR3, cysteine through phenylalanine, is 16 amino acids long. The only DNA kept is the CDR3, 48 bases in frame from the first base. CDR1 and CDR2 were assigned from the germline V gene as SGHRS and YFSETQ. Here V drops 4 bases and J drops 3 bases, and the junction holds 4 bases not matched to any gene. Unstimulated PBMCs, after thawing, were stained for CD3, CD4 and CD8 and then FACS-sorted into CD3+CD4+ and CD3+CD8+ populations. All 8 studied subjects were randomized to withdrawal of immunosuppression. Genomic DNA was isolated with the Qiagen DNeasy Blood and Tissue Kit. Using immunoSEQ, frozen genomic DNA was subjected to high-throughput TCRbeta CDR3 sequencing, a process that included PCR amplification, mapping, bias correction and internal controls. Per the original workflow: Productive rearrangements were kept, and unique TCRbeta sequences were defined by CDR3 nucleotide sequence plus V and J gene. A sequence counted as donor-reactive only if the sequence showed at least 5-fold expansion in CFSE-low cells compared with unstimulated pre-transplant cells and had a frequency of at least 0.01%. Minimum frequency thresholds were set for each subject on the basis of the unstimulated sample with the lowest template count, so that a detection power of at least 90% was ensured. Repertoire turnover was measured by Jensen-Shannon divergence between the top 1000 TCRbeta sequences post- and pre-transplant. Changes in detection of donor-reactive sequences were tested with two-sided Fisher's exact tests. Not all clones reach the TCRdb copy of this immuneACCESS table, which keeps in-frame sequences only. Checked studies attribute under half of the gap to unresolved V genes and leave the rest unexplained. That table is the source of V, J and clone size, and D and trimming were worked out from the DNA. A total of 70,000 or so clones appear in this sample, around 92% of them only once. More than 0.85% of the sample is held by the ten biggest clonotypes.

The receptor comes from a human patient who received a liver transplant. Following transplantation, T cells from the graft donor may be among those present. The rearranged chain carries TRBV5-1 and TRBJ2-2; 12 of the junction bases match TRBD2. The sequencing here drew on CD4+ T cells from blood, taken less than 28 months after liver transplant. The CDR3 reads CASSLRTSGDTGELFF. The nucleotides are TGCGCCAGCAGCCTTCGGACTAGCGGGGACACCGGGGAGCTGTTTTTT. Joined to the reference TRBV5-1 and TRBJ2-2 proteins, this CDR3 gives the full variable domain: KAGVTQTPRYLIKTRGQQVTLSCSPISGHRSVSWYQQTPGQGLQFLFEYFSETQRNKGNFPGRFSGRQFSNSRSEMNVSTLELGDSALYLCASSLRTSGDTGELFFGEGSRLTVL.